The T cell receptor beta chain described here comes from a study of blood T cell repertoires in COVID-19. Study at large: Researchers got acute and convalescent COVID-19 samples from the United States, Italy and Spain.

The authors' processing: Reference gene primer amplification gave nucleated cell count estimates. Only in-frame clones appear in the TCRdb table, and some are missing; sequencing was by immunoSEQ multiplex PCR. V, J and clone size reflect that table, while D and trimming were determined from the DNA. The data contain 71,000 or so clones, more than 65% of them singletons. Trimming cost V 1 base and J 3 bases, with 15 bases left between them. Germline CDR1 and CDR2: SGHTA and FQGNSA. The CDR3 consists of 17 residues. The chain has TRBV7-2 and TRBJ1-4; tentative D call: TRBD1 (6 bases). This TCR was sampled from a man over 45 with acute or convalescent COVID-19. Sample: peripheral blood. The chain's CDR3 is CASSLGPTGTPNEKLFF. The CDR3 DNA follows: TGTGCCAGCAGCTTAGGTCCCACAGGGACACCTAATGAAAAACTGTTTTTT.